This T cell receptor beta chain stems from a study of graft-versus-host responses after intestinal transplantation. Sequenced by immunoSEQ multiplex PCR; TCRdb stores in-frame clones only, minus some. The sample shows 90,000 to 120,000 clones, about 87% of them seen only once. Per germline, CDR1 SGHVS and CDR2 FQNEAQ. The trim removed 0 bases at V and 4 bases at J, leaving 6 bases unmatched. CDR3 size: 16 residues. Concerning this clone itself: The antigen remains undetermined.

This sequence joins TRBV7-8 and TRBJ2-5; 9 nucleotides match TRBD1. The clonotype comes from a human donor who was the organ donor for an intestinal transplant. Sequencing used unstimulated CD4+ T cells sorted from spleen or lymph node cells, obtained before transplant. The CDR3 bases are TGTGCCAGCAGCTTAGCTGGGACAGGGAGGCGAGAGACCCAGTACTTC. Translated: CASSLAGTGRRETQYF. The whole variable domain, filled in from reference TRBV7-8 and TRBJ2-5, reads GAGVSQSPRYKVAKRGQDVALRCDPISGHVSLFWYQQALGQGPEFLTYFQNEAQLDKSGLPSDRFFAERPEGSVSTLKIQRTQQEDSAVYLCASSLAGTGRRETQYFGPGTRLLVL.